The clone carrying this T cell receptor beta chain came up a few times. The antigen is unknown. This specimen belongs to a study of human T cells and chemical hapten exposure. On the study more broadly: Women made up most patients, who had alopecia areata, totalis or universalis. General observations from the study: TCRs whose frequency exceeded 1 in 1000 remained the same following DPC sensitization.

Sample time point: patch test 3, about 24 weeks after DPC sensitization. Treatment noted: therapeutic diphenylcyclopropenone sensitization with weekly scalp DPC. Blood draws came before every patch-test application. Germline CDR1 SSHAT, CDR2 FNYEAQ (reference sequence). This CDR3 spans 14 amino acids. Trimming removed 2 bases from V and 2 bases from J, with 9 bases in between. TCRdb fed the RACE reads into MiXCR, producing one record per CDR3 protein. The sample lists 85,000 to 100,000 distinct CDR3 sequences, around 25% occurring once. The TCR was taken from a middle-aged man with alopecia areata. Some clones in this sample may be carry-over from other donors' samples. The rearrangement joins TRBV7-7 to TRBJ2-5; D call uncertain. This specimen was whole blood, taken in connection with sensitization to the hapten diphenylcyclopropenone (DPC). This chain's CDR3 is CASSLRGVQETQYF. CDR3 sequence (DNA): TGTGCCAGCAGCTTAAGAGGAGTGCAAGAGACCCAGTACTTC.